Following are 13 T cell receptor beta chains from one sample sequenced in a study of T cells after yellow fever vaccination. TCRdb redid the calling of the 5' RACE reads with MiXCR, one entry per CDR3 protein. This table has approximately 600,000 distinct CDR3 sequences, about 12% appearing once. Sequenced here: PBMCs, sampled on the day of the yellow fever booster vaccination. The receptor set was obtained from a man aged 25-40 years who received the YFV17D yellow fever vaccine.

This clonotype was counted between two and nine times. The V and J genes are TRBV6-1 and TRBJ2-2; 10 nucleotides match TRBD1. Trimming removed 6 bases from V and 3 bases from J; junction bases left unmatched: 4. Germline values: CDR1 MNHNS, CDR2 SASEGT. This CDR3 has 15 residues. CDR3 sequence (DNA): TGTGCCAGCAGGCGGGACAGGGGAGACACCGGGGAGCTGTTTTTT. This translates into CASRRDRGDTGELFF.

The chain has TRBV7-2 and TRBJ2-7; D gene uncertain. CDR1 is SGHTA, CDR2 FQGNSA, per germline. The CDR3 totals 13 residues. Trimming removed 4 bases at V and 7 bases at J, with 14 bases between. The DNA of the CDR3 is TGTGCCAGCAGCTCCCTGCGAGCATGGGAGCAGTACTTC. Amino acids: CASSSLRAWEQYF.

The chain recombines TRBV27 with TRBJ2-5, with TRBD2 matching over 11 bases. CDR3 size: 16 residues. V was pared by 5 bases and J by 4 bases, with 9 bases of the junction left unmatched. Looked up from germline, CDR1 is MNHEY and CDR2 is SMNVEV (reference sequence). Here the CDR3 reads CASSTSGSARRETQYF. CDR3 DNA: TGTGCCAGCAGTACTAGCGGGAGCGCACGTAGAGAGACCCAGTACTTC.

The chain recombines TRBV12-3 or TRBV12-4 with TRBJ2-1; 10 nucleotides line up with TRBD2. V gave up 3 bases and J gave up 7 bases; unmatched junction bases: 3. The CDR3 runs to 14 residues. CDR3 nucleotide sequence: TGTGCCAGCAGTTTTAGCGGGAGGTCTAATGAGCAGTTCTTC. This codes for CASSFSGRSNEQFF.

The chain is built from TRBV19 and TRBJ2-1; D tentatively fits TRBD1 or TRBD2 (6 bases each). Trimming left V 1 base short and J 7 bases short, with 14 bases between. Germline-derived CDR1 and CDR2 are LNHDA and SQIVND (reference sequence). CDR3 length equals 15 residues. The CDR3 here is CASSIGGGGRNEQFF. Written as DNA, the CDR3 is TGTGCCAGTAGTATAGGAGGGGGAGGTCGGAATGAGCAGTTCTTC.

This clonotype is a singleton in its sample. The chain has TRBV7-2 and TRBJ2-1; TRBD2 aligns across 12 bases. Germline loops: CDR1 SGHTA, CDR2 FQGNSA. J gave up 8 bases and V 6 bases, and 2 bases lay outside the gene matches. This CDR3 contains 13 residues. CDR3 in DNA: TGTGCCAGCAGGACTAGCGGGAGATATGAGCAGTTCTTC. It is translated as CASRTSGRYEQFF. The full variable domain, in which reference TRBV7-2 and TRBJ2-1 provide the parts outside the CDR3, is GAGVSQSPSNKVTEKGKDVELRCDPISGHTALYWYRQSLGQGLEFLIYFQGNSAPDKSGLPSDRFSAERTGGSVSTLTIQRTQQEDSAVYLCASRTSGRYEQFFGPGTRLTVL.

This clonotype was observed a handful of times. The chain links TRBV29-1 to TRBJ2-7; 11 bases fit TRBD1. Germline assignment: CDR1 SQVTM and CDR2 ANQGSEA. The CDR3 runs 14 residues. V gave up 5 bases and J gave up 3 bases; unmatched junction bases: 6. The CDR3: CSVRTGGAFYEQYF. CDR3 DNA sequence: TGCAGCGTTCGGACAGGGGGCGCATTCTACGAGCAGTACTTC.

The chain recombines TRBV7-2 with TRBJ1-2, with D maybe TRBD1 (5 bases). This CDR3 has 13 residues. Trimming pared 7 bases from V and 3 bases from J, leaving 12 bases between. In germline, CDR1 is SGHTA, CDR2 FQGNSA. CDR3 nucleotides: TGTGCCAGCAACTCCGGGACGGACTATGGCTACACCTTC. This codes for CASNSGTDYGYTF.

As to this clonotype: At one of its ends the junction is not consistent with the germline gene, which may arise from a read error. V and J are TRBV20-1 and TRBJ2-5, with D unresolved. The CDR3 runs 12 residues. Germline V gives CDR1 DFQATT, CDR2 SNEGSKA (reference sequence). The DNA for the CDR3 is TGCATTGCTAGTGGGATCCAAGAGACCCAGTACTTC. Translated: CIASGIQETQYF.

The rearrangement uses TRBV20-1 and TRBJ2-5; TRBD2 aligns across 8 bases. The CDR3 loop spans 12 amino acids. CDR1 and CDR2 from the germline V gene are DFQATT and SNEGSKA (reference sequence). The CDR3 DNA is TGCACCGGGACTAGGGGTGGAGAGACCCAGTACTTC. It translates to CTGTRGGETQYF.

This chain connects TRBV19 to TRBJ2-1, with 8 nucleotides matching TRBD1. The CDR3 extends over 15 amino acids. The V gene end was trimmed by 6 bases and the J gene end by 3 bases; junction bases not matched to a gene: 7. In germline, CDR1 is LNHDA, CDR2 SQIVND (reference sequence). The chain's CDR3 is CASREQGASYNEQFF. The DNA for the CDR3 is TGTGCCAGTAGGGAGCAGGGGGCGAGCTACAATGAGCAGTTCTTC.

V is TRBV9 and J is TRBJ2-5, with D maybe TRBD2 (6 bases). V was trimmed by 0 bases and J by 4 bases, leaving 10 bases between them. The CDR3 consists of 14 residues. Germline CDR1 SGDLS, CDR2 YYNGEE. The CDR3 DNA reads TGTGCCAGCAGCGTAGTGGGTAGCGGAGAGACCCAGTACTTC. Amino acid sequence: CASSVVGSGETQYF.

Comments on this clonotype: A much larger clone sits a single nucleotide away, making a read error possible. This rearrangement joins TRBV4-3 to TRBJ2-7; D remains ambiguous. The germline gives CDR1 LGHNA, CDR2 YSLEER. The CDR3 is made up of 15 amino acids. The CDR3 sequence is CASSLESHHSYEEYF. DNA for the CDR3: TGCGCCAGCAGCCTAGAGAGCCATCACTCCTACGAGGAGTACTTC.